This section outlines one T cell receptor beta chain sequence together with its context. The sample belongs to a study of blood T cell repertoires in COVID-19. Study in general: Samples taken during acute and convalescent COVID-19 were collected in the United States, Italy and Spain.

V shed 6 bases and J shed 4 bases, with 13 bases lying between them. The germline gives CDR1 SGHRS, CDR2 YFSETQ. This CDR3 has 14 residues. Original processing notes: Amplification with reference gene primers provided the estimates of nucleated cell counts. TCRdb's table, derived via immunoSEQ multiplex PCR, lists solely in-frame clones and lacks some. The D gene and trimming were derived from the DNA, and the V and J assignments and clone size from that table. The sample consists of tens of thousands of clones, around four fifths of them appearing once. Sequencing input: peripheral blood. The chain uses TRBV5-1 and TRBJ2-2; D possibly corresponds to TRBD1 (6 bases). The receptor's source is a human donor in a cohort sampled during active COVID-19. This chain's CDR3 is CASIRDTFTGELFF. CDR3 bases: TGCGCCAGCATTCGGGACACCTTCACCGGGGAGCTGTTTTTT.